The clone carrying this T cell receptor beta chain was observed a handful of times. Its antigen remains unknown. The source of the sample is a study of T cells in Graves' hyperthyroidism and ophthalmopathy. Study-wide findings and caveats: Ophthalmopathy, as predicted by the model, came a median about seven months after the prediction.

Trimming removed 3 bases at V and 9 bases at J, with 9 bases between. The CDR3 consists of 12 residues. Germline CDR1 WNHNN, CDR2 SYGVQD (reference sequence). TCR beta CDR3 sequences were amplified from RNA transcripts. HTBI primers were employed in a first-round RT-PCR of the TCR CDR3. Using its own MiXCR run on the multiplex PCR reads, TCRdb lists one record per CDR3 protein. Among about 400,000 distinct CDR3 sequences listed, just under 15% were seen once. When ophthalmopathy did not progress within 18 months, Graves' hyperthyroidism was considered stable. The TCR comes from a woman between 25 and 40 years old with Graves' hyperthyroidism. The rearrangement uses TRBV10-1 and TRBJ2-1, with a possible D match to TRBD1 (5 bases). Sequencing was done on a sample of blood. In DNA, the CDR3 is TGCGCCAGCAGTGAAGGGGTGGGTGAGCAGTTCTTC. It yields the protein CASSEGVGEQFF.